The sequence of this T cell receptor (beta chain) was determined in a study of Tregs in tolerant kidney transplant recipients. General study findings and limits: No direct test of biological reproducibility was done here.

Germline loops: CDR1 GTSNPN, CDR2 SVGIG (reference sequence). This CDR3 has 20 residues. V was pared by 2 bases and J by 1 base, with 17 bases of the junction left unmatched. Details on this clone: No antigen is known for it.

Repertoires were generated with immunoSEQ multiplex PCR, while TCRdb's copy carries only in-frame clones and drops some. This sample carries about 240,000 clones, approximately 84% of them seen once, and the ten largest clones take around 0.6%. The sample comprised CD4+ T cells from blood. The gene calls are TRBV30 and TRBJ2-4; 10 bases are shared with TRBD2. The receptor was derived from a human donor in good health. CDR3 region: CAWSPPQREGRARAKNIQYF. CDR3 bases: TGTGCCTGGAGTCCCCCCCAGCGGGAGGGCCGTGCCCGGGCCAAAAACATTCAGTACTTC. Variable domain in full (rest from reference TRBV30 and TRBJ2-4): SQTIHQWPATLVQPVGSPLSLECTVEGTSNPNLYWYRQAAGRGLQLLFYSVGIGQISSEVPQNLSASRPQDRQFILSSKKLLLSDSGFYLCAWSPPQREGRARAKNIQYFGAGTRLSVL.